The TCR beta chain under discussion was sequenced for a study of T cells in Graves' hyperthyroidism and ophthalmopathy. Study results and caveats: Most expanded thyroid clonotypes above 0.001 recurred in blood. In the analysis, a 13 V-J model separated ophthalmopathy from stable hyperthyroidism.

Amplified TCR beta CDR3 regions came from RNA transcripts. Researchers ran a first-round RT-PCR on the TCR CDR3 using the HTBI primer set. MiXCR was run by TCRdb on the multiplex PCR reads, yielding one entry per CDR3 protein. The sample carries about 380,000 distinct CDR3 sequences, 15% to 20% recorded once. As regards this clonotype: Its antigen is still unknown.

Germline CDR1 reads SGDLS; CDR2 reads YYNGEE. Trimming took off 0 bases at V and 3 bases at J, with 6 bases between the two ends. The CDR3 length is 13 residues. Sample: blood. V is TRBV9 and J is TRBJ1-2; D unresolved. The sequence derives from a young man with Graves' ophthalmopathy. CDR3 residues: CASSVDLDYGYTF. In DNA form, the CDR3 reads TGTGCCAGCAGCGTAGACCTAGACTATGGCTACACCTTC.